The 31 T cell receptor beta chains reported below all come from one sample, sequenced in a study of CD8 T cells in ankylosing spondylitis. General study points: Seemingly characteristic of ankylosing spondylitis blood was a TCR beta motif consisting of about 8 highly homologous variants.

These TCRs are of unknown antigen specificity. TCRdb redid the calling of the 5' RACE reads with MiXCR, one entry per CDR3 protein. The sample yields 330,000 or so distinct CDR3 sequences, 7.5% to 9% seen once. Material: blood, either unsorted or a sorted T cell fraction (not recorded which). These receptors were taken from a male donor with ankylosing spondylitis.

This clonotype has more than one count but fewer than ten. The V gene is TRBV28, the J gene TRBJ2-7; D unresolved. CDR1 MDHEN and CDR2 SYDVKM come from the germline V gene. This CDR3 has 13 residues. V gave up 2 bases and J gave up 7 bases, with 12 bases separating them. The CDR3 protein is CASSLGRVGEQYF. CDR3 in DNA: TGTGCCAGCAGTTTAGGAAGGGTGGGGGAGCAGTACTTC.

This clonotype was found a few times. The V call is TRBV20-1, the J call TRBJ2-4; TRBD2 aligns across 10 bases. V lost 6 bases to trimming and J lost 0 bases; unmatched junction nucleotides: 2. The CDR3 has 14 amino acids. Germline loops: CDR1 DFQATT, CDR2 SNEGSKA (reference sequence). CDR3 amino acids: CSAIAGGAKNIQYF. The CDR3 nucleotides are TGCAGTGCGATAGCGGGAGGAGCCAAAAACATTCAGTACTTC.

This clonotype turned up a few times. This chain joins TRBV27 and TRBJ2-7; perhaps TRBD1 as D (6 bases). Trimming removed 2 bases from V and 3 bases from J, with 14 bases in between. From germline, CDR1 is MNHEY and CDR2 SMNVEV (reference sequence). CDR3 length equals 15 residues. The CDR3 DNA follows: TGTGCCAGCAGTTTAATGCAGGGGAGTCTCTACGAGCAGTACTTC. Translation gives CASSLMQGSLYEQYF.

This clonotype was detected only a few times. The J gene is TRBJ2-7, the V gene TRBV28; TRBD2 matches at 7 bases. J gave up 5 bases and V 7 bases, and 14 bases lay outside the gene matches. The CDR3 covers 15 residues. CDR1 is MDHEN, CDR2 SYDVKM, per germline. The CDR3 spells CASTPRLAGDHEQYF. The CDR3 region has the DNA TGTGCCAGCACCCCGCGCTTGGCGGGAGACCACGAGCAGTACTTC. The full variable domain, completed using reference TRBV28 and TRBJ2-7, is DVKVTQSSRYLVKRTGEKVFLECVQDMDHENMFWYRQDPGLGLRLIYFSYDVKMKEKGDIPEGYSVSREKKERFSLILESASTNQTSMYLCASTPRLAGDHEQYFGPGTRLTVT.

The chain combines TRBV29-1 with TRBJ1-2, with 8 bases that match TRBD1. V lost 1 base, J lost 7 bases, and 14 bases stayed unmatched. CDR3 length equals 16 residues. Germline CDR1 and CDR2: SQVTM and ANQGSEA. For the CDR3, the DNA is TGCAGCGTTGAAGCGGGACAGGCCGTTTTTCGAGGTGGCTACACCTTC. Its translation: CSVEAGQAVFRGGYTF.

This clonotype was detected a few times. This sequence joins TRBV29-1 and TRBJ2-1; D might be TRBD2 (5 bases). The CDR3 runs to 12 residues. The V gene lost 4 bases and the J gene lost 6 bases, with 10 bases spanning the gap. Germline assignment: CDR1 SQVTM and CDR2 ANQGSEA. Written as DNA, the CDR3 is TGCAGCGTTGGGAGGCGGCTCAATGAGCAGTTCTTC. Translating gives CSVGRRLNEQFF.

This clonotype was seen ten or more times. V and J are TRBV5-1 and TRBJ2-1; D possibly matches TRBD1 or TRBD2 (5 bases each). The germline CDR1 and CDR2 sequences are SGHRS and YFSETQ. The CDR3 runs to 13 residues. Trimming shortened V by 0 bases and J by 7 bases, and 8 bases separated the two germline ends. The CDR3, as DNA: TGCGCCAGCAGCTTGGGGTGGGGGAATGAGCAGTTCTTC. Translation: CASSLGWGNEQFF.

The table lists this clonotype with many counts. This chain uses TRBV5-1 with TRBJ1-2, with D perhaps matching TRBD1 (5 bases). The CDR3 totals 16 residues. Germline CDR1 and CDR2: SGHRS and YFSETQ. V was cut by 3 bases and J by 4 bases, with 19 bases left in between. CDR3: CASSSGTDPRFYGYTF. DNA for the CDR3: TGCGCCAGCAGCTCGGGGACGGACCCGAGATTCTATGGCTACACCTTC.

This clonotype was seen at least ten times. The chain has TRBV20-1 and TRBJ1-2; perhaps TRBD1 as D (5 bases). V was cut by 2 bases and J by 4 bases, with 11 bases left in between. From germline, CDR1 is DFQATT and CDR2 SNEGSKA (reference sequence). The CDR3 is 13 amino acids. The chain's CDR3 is CSARSSDTYGYTF. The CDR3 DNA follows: TGCAGTGCTAGATCCTCGGACACCTATGGCTACACCTTC.

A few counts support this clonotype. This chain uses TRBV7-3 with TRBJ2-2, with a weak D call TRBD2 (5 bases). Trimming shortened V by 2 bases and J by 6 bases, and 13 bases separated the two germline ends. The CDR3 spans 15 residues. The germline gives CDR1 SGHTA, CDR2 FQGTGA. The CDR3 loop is CASSLGWESPGELFF. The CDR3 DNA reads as TGTGCCAGCAGCTTAGGTTGGGAGTCTCCCGGGGAGCTGTTTTTT.

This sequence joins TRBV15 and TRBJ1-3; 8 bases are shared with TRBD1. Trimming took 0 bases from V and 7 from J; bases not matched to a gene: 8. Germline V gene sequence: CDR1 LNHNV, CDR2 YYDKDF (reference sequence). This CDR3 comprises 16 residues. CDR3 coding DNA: TGTGCCACCAGCAGAGATTCCGGACAGGGTGGTAACACCATATATTTT. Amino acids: CATSRDSGQGGNTIYF.

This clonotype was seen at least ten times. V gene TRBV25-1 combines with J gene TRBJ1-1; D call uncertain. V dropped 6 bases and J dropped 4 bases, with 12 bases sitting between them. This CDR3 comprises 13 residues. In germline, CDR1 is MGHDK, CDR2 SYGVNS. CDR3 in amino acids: CASSSGSRTEAFF. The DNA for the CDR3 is TGTGCCAGCAGCTCAGGATCCCGCACTGAAGCTTTCTTT.

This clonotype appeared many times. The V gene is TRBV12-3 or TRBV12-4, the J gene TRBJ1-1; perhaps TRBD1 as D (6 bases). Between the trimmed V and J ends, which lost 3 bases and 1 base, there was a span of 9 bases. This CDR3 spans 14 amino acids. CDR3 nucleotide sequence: TGTGCCAGCAGTTTGGGGGGCAGGAACACTGAAGCTTTCTTT. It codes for CASSLGGRNTEAFF.

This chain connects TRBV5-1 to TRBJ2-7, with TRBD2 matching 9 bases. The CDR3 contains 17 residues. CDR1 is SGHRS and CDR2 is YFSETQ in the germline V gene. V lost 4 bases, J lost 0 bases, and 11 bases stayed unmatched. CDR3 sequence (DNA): TGCGCCAGCAGCGGGCCATCTAGCGGGATGACCTCCTACGAGCAGTACTTC. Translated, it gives CASSGPSSGMTSYEQYF.

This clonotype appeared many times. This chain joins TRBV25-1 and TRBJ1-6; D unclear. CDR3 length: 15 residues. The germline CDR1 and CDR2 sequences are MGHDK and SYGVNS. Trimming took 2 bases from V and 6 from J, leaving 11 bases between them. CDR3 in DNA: TGTGCCAGCAGTGAAGTATGGGTGGGTAATTCACCCCTCCACTTT. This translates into CASSEVWVGNSPLHF.

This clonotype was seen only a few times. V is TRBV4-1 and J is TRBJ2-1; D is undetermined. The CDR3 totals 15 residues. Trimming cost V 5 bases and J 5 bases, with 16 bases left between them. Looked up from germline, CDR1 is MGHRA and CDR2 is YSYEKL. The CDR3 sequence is CASSYVKQTDNEQFF. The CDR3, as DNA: TGCGCCAGCAGCTACGTAAAGCAAACTGACAATGAGCAGTTCTTC.

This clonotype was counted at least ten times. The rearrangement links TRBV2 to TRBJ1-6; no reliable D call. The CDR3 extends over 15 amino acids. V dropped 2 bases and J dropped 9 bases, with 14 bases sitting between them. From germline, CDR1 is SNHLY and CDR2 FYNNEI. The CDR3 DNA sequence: TGTGCCAGCAGTGAATATCGGGGATTCGGTTCACCCCTCCACTTT. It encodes CASSEYRGFGSPLHF.

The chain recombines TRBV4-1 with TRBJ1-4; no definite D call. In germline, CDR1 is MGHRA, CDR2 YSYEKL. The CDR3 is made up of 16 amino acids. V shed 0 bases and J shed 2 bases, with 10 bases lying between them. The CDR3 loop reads CASSQDVAGTNEKLFF. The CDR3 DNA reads TGCGCCAGCAGCCAAGATGTGGCAGGCACTAATGAAAAACTGTTTTTT.

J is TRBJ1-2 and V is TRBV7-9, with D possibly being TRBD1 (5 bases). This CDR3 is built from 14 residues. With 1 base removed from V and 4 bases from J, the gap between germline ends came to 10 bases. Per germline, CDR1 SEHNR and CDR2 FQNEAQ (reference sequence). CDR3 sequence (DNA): TGTGCCAGCAGCTTAGTAGGGGCCTCCTATGGCTACACCTTC. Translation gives CASSLVGASYGYTF.

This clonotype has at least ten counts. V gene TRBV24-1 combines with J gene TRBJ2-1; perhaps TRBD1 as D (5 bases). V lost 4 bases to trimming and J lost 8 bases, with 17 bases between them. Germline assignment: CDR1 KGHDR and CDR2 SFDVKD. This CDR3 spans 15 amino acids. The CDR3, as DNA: TGTGCCACCAGTGACCAAAGGGGTGCGAGTCATGAGCAGTTCTTC. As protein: CATSDQRGASHEQFF.

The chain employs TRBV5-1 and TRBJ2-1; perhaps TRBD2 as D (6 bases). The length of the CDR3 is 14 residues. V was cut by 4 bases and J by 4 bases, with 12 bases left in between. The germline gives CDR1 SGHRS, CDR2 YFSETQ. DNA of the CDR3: TGCGCCAGCAGCCGGGAGATCGGGTACAATGAGCAGTTCTTC. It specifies CASSREIGYNEQFF.

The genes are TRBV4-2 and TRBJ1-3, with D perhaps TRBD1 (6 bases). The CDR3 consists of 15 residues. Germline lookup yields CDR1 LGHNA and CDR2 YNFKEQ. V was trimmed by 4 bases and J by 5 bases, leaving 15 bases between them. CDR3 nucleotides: TGTGCCAGCAGCCTTATGACACAGGGCCGAAACACCATATATTTT. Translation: CASSLMTQGRNTIYF.

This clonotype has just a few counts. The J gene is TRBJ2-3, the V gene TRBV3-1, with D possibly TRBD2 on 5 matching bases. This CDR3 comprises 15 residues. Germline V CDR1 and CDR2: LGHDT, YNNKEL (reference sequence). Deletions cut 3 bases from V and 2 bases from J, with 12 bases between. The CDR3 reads CASSQPLAHTDTQYF. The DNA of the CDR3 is TGTGCCAGCAGCCAGCCTCTAGCCCACACAGATACGCAGTATTTT.

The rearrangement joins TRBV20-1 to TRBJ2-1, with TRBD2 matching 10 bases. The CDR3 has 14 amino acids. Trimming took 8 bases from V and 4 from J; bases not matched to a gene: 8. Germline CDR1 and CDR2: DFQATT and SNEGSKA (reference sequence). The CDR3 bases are TGCAGTAGTGAAGGGACTAGCGAATACAATGAGCAGTTCTTC. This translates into CSSEGTSEYNEQFF.

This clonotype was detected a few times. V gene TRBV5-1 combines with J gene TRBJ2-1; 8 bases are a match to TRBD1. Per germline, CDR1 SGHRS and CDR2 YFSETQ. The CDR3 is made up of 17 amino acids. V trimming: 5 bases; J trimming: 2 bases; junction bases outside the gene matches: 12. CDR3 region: CASSSYTGTGAYNEQFF. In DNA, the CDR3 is TGCGCCAGCAGTTCCTACACCGGGACAGGTGCCTACAATGAGCAGTTCTTC.

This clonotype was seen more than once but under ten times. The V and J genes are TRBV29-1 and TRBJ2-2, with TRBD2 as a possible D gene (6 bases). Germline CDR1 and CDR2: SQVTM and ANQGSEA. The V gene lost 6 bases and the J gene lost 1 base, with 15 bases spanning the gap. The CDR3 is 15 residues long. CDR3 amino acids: CSVLRAGKNTGELFF. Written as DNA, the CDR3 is TGCAGCGTCTTGAGGGCGGGGAAGAACACCGGGGAGCTGTTTTTT.

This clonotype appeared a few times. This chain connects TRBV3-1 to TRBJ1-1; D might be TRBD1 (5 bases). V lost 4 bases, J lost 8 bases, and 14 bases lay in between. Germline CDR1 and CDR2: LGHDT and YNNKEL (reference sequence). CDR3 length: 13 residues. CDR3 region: CASSPWRDSEAFF. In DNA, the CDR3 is TGTGCCAGCAGCCCGTGGCGAGACAGCGAAGCTTTCTTT.

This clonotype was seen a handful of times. The CDR3, as DNA: TGCAGTGCCCCCCAAGGGGGAGCCCAAGCTAACTATGGCTACACCTTC. This translates into CSAPQGGAQANYGYTF. The chain links TRBV20-1 to TRBJ1-2; possibly TRBD1 for D (6 bases). V was clipped by 6 bases and J by 0 bases, with 20 bases between them. CDR1 is DFQATT and CDR2 is SNEGSKA in the germline V gene (reference sequence). The length of the CDR3 is 16 residues.

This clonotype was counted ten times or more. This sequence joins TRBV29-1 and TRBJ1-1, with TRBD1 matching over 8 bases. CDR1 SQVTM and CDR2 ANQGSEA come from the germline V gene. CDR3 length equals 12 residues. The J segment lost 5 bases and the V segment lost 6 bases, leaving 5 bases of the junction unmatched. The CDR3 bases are TGCAGCGTAAGACAGGGGAGGACTGAAGCTTTCTTT. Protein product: CSVRQGRTEAFF.

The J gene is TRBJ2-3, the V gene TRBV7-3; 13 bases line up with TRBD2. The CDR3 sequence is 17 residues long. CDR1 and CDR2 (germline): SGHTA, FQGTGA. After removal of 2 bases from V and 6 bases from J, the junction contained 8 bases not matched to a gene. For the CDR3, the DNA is TGTGCCAGCAGCTTAGGTAGTCGGACTAGCGGGAGCGATACGCAGTATTTT. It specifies CASSLGSRTSGSDTQYF. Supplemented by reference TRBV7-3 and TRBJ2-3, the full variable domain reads GAGVSQTPSNKVTEKGKYVELRCDPISGHTALYWYRQSLGQGPEFLIYFQGTGAADDSGLPNDRFFAVRPEGSVSTLKIQRTERGDSAVYLCASSLGSRTSGSDTQYFGPGTRLTVL.

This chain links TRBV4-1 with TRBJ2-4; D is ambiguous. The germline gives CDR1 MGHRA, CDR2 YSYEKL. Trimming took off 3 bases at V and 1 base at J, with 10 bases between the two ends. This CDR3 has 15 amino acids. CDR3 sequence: CASSQIVIAKNIQYF. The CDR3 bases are TGCGCCAGCAGCCAGATTGTCATTGCCAAAAACATTCAGTACTTC.